Listed here are 23 T cell receptor beta chains from one sample, sequenced in a study of beta chain features in type 1 diabetes. The authors reverse transcribed all of the isolated RNA, so sequencing captured expressed TCRB transcripts. Here immunoSEQ multiplex PCR was the method, and the copy in TCRdb shows in-frame clones only, minus some. This sample carries 150,000 to 200,000 clones, 7% to 10% of them seen once, and the ten largest clones take 2.3%. The sample comprised central memory CD4+ T cells from blood. Receptors originate from a woman under 30 in good health.

This clone was seen only a few times. The chain carries TRBV19 and TRBJ2-1, with D perhaps TRBD2 (6 bases). The CDR3 runs to 16 residues. Germline loops: CDR1 LNHDA, CDR2 SQIVND (reference sequence). V lost 0 bases and J 1 base, leaving 10 bases between the germline ends. The CDR3 loop is CASSIDRAGSYNEQFF. The CDR3 nucleotides read TGTGCCAGTAGTATAGACCGGGCGGGATCCTACAATGAGCAGTTCTTC. Drawing the rest from reference TRBV19 and TRBJ2-1, the complete variable domain is DGGITQSPKYLFRKEGQNVTLSCEQNLNHDAMYWYRQDPGQGLRLIYYSQIVNDFQKGDIAEGYSVSREKKESFPLTVTSAQKNPTAFYLCASSIDRAGSYNEQFFGPGTRLTVL.

This clone was seen a few times. V gene TRBV7-2 combines with J gene TRBJ1-5; tentatively, D is TRBD1 (5 bases). Germline-derived CDR1 and CDR2 are SGHTA and FQGNSA. The CDR3 has 15 amino acids. V was shortened by 5 bases and J by 7 bases, with 18 bases between the two germline ends. CDR3 coding DNA: TGTGCCAGCAGCCTAGGCGGGGCAGGGAAGCAGCCCCAGCATTTT. Encoded protein: CASSLGGAGKQPQHF. Full variable domain (rest looked up from reference TRBV7-2 and TRBJ1-5): GAGVSQSPSNKVTEKGKDVELRCDPISGHTALYWYRQSLGQGLEFLIYFQGNSAPDKSGLPSDRFSAERTGGSVSTLTIQRTQQEDSAVYLCASSLGGAGKQPQHFGDGTRLSIL.

This clone was seen more than once but under ten times. The V and J genes are TRBV6-6 and TRBJ1-1, with TRBD1 as a possible D gene (6 bases). There are 11 residues in the CDR3. Trimming took 10 bases from V and 7 from J, leaving 13 bases between them. CDR1 MNHNY and CDR2 SVGAGI come from the germline V gene (reference sequence). The CDR3 here is CATARGIEAFF. CDR3 nucleotide sequence: TGTGCCACCGCCAGGGGTATTGAAGCTTTCTTT.

The chain employs TRBV5-4 and TRBJ2-7; 8 bases match TRBD2. CDR1 is SGHNT, CDR2 YYREEE, per germline (reference sequence). CDR3 length equals 15 residues. Trimming removed 5 bases from V and 7 bases from J; junction bases left unmatched: 14. Here the CDR3 DNA reads TGTGCCAGCAGGGCCGCAGCGGGAGAACTTGGTGAGCAGTACTTC. Translating gives CASRAAAGELGEQYF.

The chain combines TRBV28 with TRBJ1-1; the match to TRBD1 covers 9 bases. Trimming cost V 5 bases and J 4 bases; bases outside gene matches: 8. CDR1 and CDR2 (germline): MDHEN, SYDVKM. The length of the CDR3 is 15 residues. The CDR3 region is CASSTKTGGFTEAFF. In DNA form, the CDR3 reads TGTGCCAGCAGTACTAAAACAGGGGGCTTCACTGAAGCTTTCTTT. Full variable domain (missing parts from reference TRBV28 and TRBJ1-1): DVKVTQSSRYLVKRTGEKVFLECVQDMDHENMFWYRQDPGLGLRLIYFSYDVKMKEKGDIPEGYSVSREKKERFSLILESASTNQTSMYLCASSTKTGGFTEAFFGQGTRLTVV.

This clone was counted a few times. The chain carries TRBV14 and TRBJ2-3; D is undetermined. V lost 4 bases, J lost 0 bases, and 5 bases lay in between. CDR3 size: 13 residues. The germline V gene has CDR1 SGHDN and CDR2 FVKESK. For the CDR3, the DNA is TGTGCCAGCAGCCCCCTAAGCACAGATACGCAGTATTTT. This translates into CASSPLSTDTQYF.

This clone turned up a few times. This chain links TRBV5-4 with TRBJ2-1; unclear D gene. In germline, CDR1 is SGHNT, CDR2 YYREEE (reference sequence). The CDR3 is 14 amino acids. The germline V and J ends were trimmed by 4 bases and 3 bases, with 11 bases remaining between them. CDR3 nucleotides: TGTGCCAGCAGCCGCGACACCGGCTACAATGAGCAGTTCTTC. Residues: CASSRDTGYNEQFF.

The genes are TRBV4-3 and TRBJ2-3; 9 nucleotides align to TRBD2. V shed 1 base and J 4 bases; nucleotides not matched to a gene: 9. The CDR3 has 17 amino acids. The germline V gene has CDR1 LGHNA and CDR2 YSLEER. CDR3 amino acids: CASSQGRMAGGADTQYF. The CDR3 DNA sequence: TGCGCCAGCAGCCAAGGAAGAATGGCGGGGGGGGCAGATACGCAGTATTTT.

The rearrangement links TRBV14 to TRBJ2-1; possible D gene TRBD2, 5 bases. Per the germline V gene, CDR1 is SGHDN and CDR2 is FVKESK. The CDR3 runs to 15 residues. V was cut by 4 bases and J by 4 bases, with 14 bases left in between. Written as DNA, the CDR3 is TGTGCCAGCAGCCGAGATTCCGGGATTTACAATGAGCAGTTCTTC. Translating gives CASSRDSGIYNEQFF. Supplemented by reference TRBV14 and TRBJ2-1, the full variable domain reads EAGVTQFPSHSVIEKGQTVTLRCDPISGHDNLYWYRRVMGKEIKFLLHFVKESKQDESGMPNNRFLAERTGGTYSTLKVQPAELEDSGVYFCASSRDSGIYNEQFFGPGTRLTVL.

This clone was seen a handful of times. This rearrangement joins TRBV30 to TRBJ1-5; weak D call: TRBD1 (5 bases). Trimming pared 2 bases from V and 3 bases from J, leaving 11 bases between. Germline loops: CDR1 GTSNPN, CDR2 SVGIG (reference sequence). CDR3 size: 14 residues. The CDR3: CAWSRGGDNQPQHF. DNA for the CDR3: TGTGCCTGGAGTAGGGGAGGGGACAATCAGCCCCAGCATTTT.

This chain links TRBV9 with TRBJ2-5; 7 bases fit TRBD1. After removal of 4 bases from V and 4 bases from J, the junction contained 7 bases not matched to a gene. The CDR3 extends over 14 amino acids. Germline CDR1 SGDLS, CDR2 YYNGEE. CDR3 protein: CASSLRGGTETQYF. CDR3 nucleotide sequence: TGTGCCAGCAGCCTTCGAGGGGGCACAGAGACCCAGTACTTC.

This clone was picked up a small number of times. This chain uses TRBV30 with TRBJ2-5, with a tentative D call TRBD2 (6 bases). Trimming removed 3 bases at V and 4 bases at J, with 18 bases between. The CDR3 consists of 15 residues. Germline assignment: CDR1 GTSNPN and CDR2 SVGIG (reference sequence). The CDR3 loop reads CAWSPSPGGRETQYF. The CDR3 DNA reads TGTGCCTGGAGCCCTAGTCCCGGAGGGCGAGAGACCCAGTACTTC.

V gene TRBV18 combines with J gene TRBJ2-2, with TRBD1 identical over 8 bases. Germline loops: CDR1 KGHSH, CDR2 LQKENI. The CDR3 covers 16 residues. V dropped 2 bases and J dropped 1; count of bases not matched to a gene: 3. The CDR3 coding sequence is TGTGCCAGCTCACCAATGACAGGGGAGAACACCGGGGAGCTGTTTTTT. Protein sequence: CASSPMTGENTGELFF.

This chain links TRBV7-9 with TRBJ1-2; 7 positions agree with TRBD1. This CDR3 has 16 residues. Trimming cost V 5 bases and J 2 bases; bases outside gene matches: 11. The germline V gene encodes CDR1 SEHNR and CDR2 FQNEAQ (reference sequence). The DNA for the CDR3 is TGTGCCAGCAGCCTACCGGGGACAGTGGGGAACTATGGCTACACCTTC. Amino acid sequence: CASSLPGTVGNYGYTF. The entire variable domain, with the rest obtained from reference TRBV7-9 and TRBJ1-2, is as follows: DTGVSQNPRHKITKRGQNVTFRCDPISEHNRLYWYRQTLGQGPEFLTYFQNEAQLEKSRLLSDRFSAERPKGSFSTLEIQRTEQGDSAMYLCASSLPGTVGNYGYTFGSGTRLTVV.

The V and J genes are TRBV2 and TRBJ2-7, with 9 bases aligning to TRBD1. The germline gives CDR1 SNHLY, CDR2 FYNNEI. V shed 3 bases, J shed 2 bases, and the junction held 8 bases outside the gene matches. CDR3 size: 16 residues. CDR3 DNA: TGTGCCAGCAGTGATTTAATGGGACAGGGACCCTACGAGCAGTACTTC. As protein: CASSDLMGQGPYEQYF.

This clone appeared a few times. Other DNA sequences from this sample encode an identical CDR3 as well. This chain connects TRBV7-2 to TRBJ2-5; D gene unclear. Germline V gene lookup returns CDR1 SGHTA and CDR2 FQGNSA. The CDR3 runs 12 residues. V was clipped by 1 base and J by 5 bases, with 5 bases between them. The CDR3, as DNA: TGTGCCAGCAGCTTAGATCGGGAGACCCAGTACTTC. This translates into CASSLDRETQYF.

The rearrangement joins TRBV27 to TRBJ2-2; 9 bases fit TRBD1. The CDR3 contains 15 residues. Germline CDR1 reads MNHEY; CDR2 reads SMNVEV (reference sequence). V lost 3 bases to trimming and J lost 6 bases; unmatched junction nucleotides: 5. For the CDR3, the DNA is TGTGCCAGCAGTTTCGCGGACAGGGGTTCCGGGGAGCTGTTTTTT. Its translation is CASSFADRGSGELFF.

The gene calls are TRBV7-2 and TRBJ2-5; 7 nucleotides match TRBD1. V dropped 5 bases and J dropped 14; count of bases not matched to a gene: 14. The CDR3 runs 13 residues. CDR1 and CDR2 (germline): SGHTA, FQGNSA. CDR3 sequence reads: CASSASPRDSPYF. CDR3 nucleotides: TGTGCCAGCAGCGCCTCGCCACGGGACAGTCCTTACTTC.

This clone was observed a handful of times. The chain recombines TRBV6-6 with TRBJ2-7; no definite D call. The V and J ends lost 2 bases and 8 bases respectively, with 16 bases between them. Germline assignment: CDR1 MNHNY and CDR2 SVGAGI (reference sequence). This CDR3 has 14 amino acids. DNA of the CDR3: TGTGCCAGCAGTTACCCCGACATGGGCTTAAAGCAGTACTTC. This sequence encodes CASSYPDMGLKQYF.

This clone was counted only a few times. The gene calls are TRBV30 and TRBJ2-3; 8 positions agree with TRBD2. This CDR3 contains 14 residues. J was trimmed by 1 base and V by 0 bases; bases with no gene match: 0. Germline assignment: CDR1 GTSNPN and CDR2 SVGIG (reference sequence). In nucleotides, the CDR3 is TGTGCCTGGAGTGTGACTAGCGGCACAGATACGCAGTATTTT. Protein product: CAWSVTSGTDTQYF.

This clone was observed a handful of times. The chain's CDR3 is CASSLGTSETEQFF. CDR3 in DNA: TGTGCCAGCAGCTTAGGGACTAGCGAAACTGAGCAGTTCTTC. The rearrangement links TRBV11-2 to TRBJ2-1; TRBD2 aligns across 9 bases. The junction had 4 bases not matched to a gene; V was cut back by 1 base and J by 9 bases. This CDR3 comprises 14 residues. CDR1 SGHAT and CDR2 FQNNGV come from the germline V gene.

Many counts were recorded for this clone. V gene TRBV10-3 combines with J gene TRBJ2-1; D remains unclear. Germline CDR1 is ENHRY and CDR2 is SYGVKD. V was cut by 3 bases and J by 5 bases, with 8 bases left in between. The CDR3 extends over 13 amino acids. This CDR3 reads CAISDLGHNEQFF. Written as DNA, the CDR3 is TGTGCCATCAGTGACTTGGGCCACAATGAGCAGTTCTTC.

In this sample, this clone turned up many times. The sample has other DNA sequences that encode this CDR3 too. The V gene is TRBV7-2, the J gene TRBJ1-2; TRBD1 matches at 9 bases. J gave up 5 bases and V 5 bases, and 6 bases lay outside the gene matches. The CDR3 extends over 14 amino acids. Germline assignment: CDR1 SGHTA and CDR2 FQGNSA. This CDR3 reads CASSPGTGSYGYTF. The DNA for the CDR3 is TGTGCCAGCAGCCCCGGGACAGGGTCGTATGGCTACACCTTC.